This T cell receptor beta chain appears in the sequencing data of a study of blood T cell repertoires in COVID-19 (dated by TCRdb to between 2020 and 2021). About the study as a whole: Samples from collaborators originated in the United States, Italy and Spain and spanned both the acute and convalescent phases of COVID-19. The repertoires were released in a freely available public database intended as a resource for research on the immune response to SARS-CoV-2. Nearly every sample came with metadata listing a de-identified subject ID, COVID-19 status, age in years and sex. Deeply sampled blood TCRbeta repertoires from subjects exposed to, actively infected with, or recovered from COVID-19 were included in the dataset. HLA class I and class II types, where available, came from metadata supplied by the sample provider rather than from assay-based typing. The prospective study material was composed of cDNA or gDNA derived from T cells, B-cell-depleted T cells, or PBMCs. The samples were drawn from two sources: the first 160 participants of the ongoing ImmuneRACE study, and fewer than 1,500 subjects contributed by 6 global collaborators. The research as a whole found: The amount of clinical and demographic metadata varied by source and participant and was provided uncurated.

The collaborating institutions used their own protocols to collect whole blood in K2EDTA tubes. For TCRbeta analysis, collaborators shipped samples as frozen whole blood, isolated PBMCs, or DNA extracted from either of those sample types. Spanning cysteine to phenylalanine, the CDR3 consists of 16 amino acids. The retained sequence is limited to the CDR3, 48 bases, with the frame set at the first base. Via the germline V gene, CDR1 is SNHLY and CDR2 FYNNEI. TCRbeta CDR3 regions were amplified from genomic DNA using the immunoSEQ Assay, a bias-controlled multiplex PCR. In the original analysis: The number of nucleated cells in each sample was estimated by amplification of reference gene primers within the assay. To quantify the absolute abundance of each unique TCRbeta CDR3 rearrangement, sequence reads were collapsed and filtered. For each sample, productive Simpson clonality was calculated by taking the square root of Simpson's diversity index across productive rearrangements. TCRdb took this table from immuneACCESS and kept in-frame rearrangements with V and J called. Such tables lack part of the clones; where checked against another copy, unresolved V genes explain under half of the gap, and the rest is unexplained. Clone size and the V and J calls come from that table; the DNA yielded D and trimming. The sample yields around 20,000 clones; 85% to 90% were counted once. The biggest ten clones account for over 8.5% of the sample.

Note on this clone: This clone's antigen is unknown. The junction departs from the called germline gene at one end, perhaps through a read error.

Sequencing was done on a sample of peripheral blood. This receptor was identified in a human donor in a cohort sampled during active COVID-19. The chain links TRBV2 with TRBJ2-7; 9 nucleotides in the junction match TRBD1. The encoded CDR3 is CASSEVGGTGQYEQYF. The DNA sequence is as follows: TGTGCCAGCAGCGAAGTGGGAGGGACAGGGCAATACGAGCAGTACTTC.